A single sample is the source of the 6 T cell receptor beta chains below, sequenced in a study of T cells in Graves' hyperthyroidism and ophthalmopathy. The TCR beta CDR3 regions underwent amplification using RNA transcripts as the source. An initial round of RT-PCR targeting the TCR CDR3 relied on the HTBI primer set. Via MiXCR, TCRdb re-called the multiplex PCR reads, giving one row per CDR3 protein. The sample consists of around 760,000 distinct CDR3 sequences, 30% to 40% of them appearing once. The sample was blood. The source is a middle-aged woman with Graves' hyperthyroidism.

V gene TRBV20-1 combines with J gene TRBJ2-6; 9 nucleotides align to TRBD1. The CDR3 extends over 19 amino acids. J gave up 3 bases and V 2 bases, and 14 bases lay outside the gene matches. Germline lookup yields CDR1 DFQATT and CDR2 SNEGSKA (reference sequence). CDR3 loop: CSARLQGQGFLDGANVLTF. The CDR3 region has the DNA TGCAGTGCTAGACTCCAGGGACAGGGCTTCTTGGATGGGGCCAACGTCCTGACTTTC.

This chain connects TRBV19 to TRBJ1-2, with TRBD1 matching 8 bases. CDR1 and CDR2 (germline): LNHDA, SQIVND (reference sequence). Unmatched junction bases numbered 11, after V lost 5 bases and J lost 6 bases. The CDR3 runs to 15 residues. CDR3 loop: CASSPWTGLLDGYTF. The CDR3 DNA reads as TGTGCCAGTAGTCCATGGACAGGGCTTCTCGATGGCTACACCTTC. The whole variable domain, filled in from reference TRBV19 and TRBJ1-2, reads DGGITQSPKYLFRKEGQNVTLSCEQNLNHDAMYWYRQDPGQGLRLIYYSQIVNDFQKGDIAEGYSVSREKKESFPLTVTSAQKNPTAFYLCASSPWTGLLDGYTFGSGTRLTVV.

In its sample, this clonotype was seen a few times. This chain links TRBV6-5 with TRBJ2-7, with 7 bases matching TRBD1. Per germline, CDR1 MNHEY and CDR2 SVGAGI. Trimming at V came to 6 bases and at J to 3 bases, leaving 14 bases not matched to a gene. The CDR3 is made up of 16 amino acids. The CDR3 bases are TGTGCCAGCAGGTATCGGGCAGGGGGTCAGGACTACGAGCAGTACTTC. Translating it yields CASRYRAGGQDYEQYF.

Only a few counts were recorded for this clonotype. J is TRBJ2-7 and V is TRBV12-3 or TRBV12-4, with a possible D match to TRBD2 (6 bases). This CDR3 comprises 13 residues. With 4 bases removed from V and 6 bases from J, the gap between germline ends came to 13 bases. The CDR3 DNA reads TGTGCCAGCAGTTACGGACCCGGGGGCGAGCAGTACTTC. Protein product: CASSYGPGGEQYF.

Many counts were recorded for this clonotype. The chain uses TRBV29-1 and TRBJ1-2; a possible D gene is TRBD1 (5 bases). CDR3 length: 13 residues. From germline, CDR1 is SQVTM and CDR2 ANQGSEA. Trimming left V 1 base short and J 5 bases short, with 11 bases between. The CDR3 DNA reads as TGCAGCGTTGAAGTCCAGGGAGCTTATGGCTACACCTTC. It encodes CSVEVQGAYGYTF.

This clonotype has only a few counts. The rearrangement joins TRBV14 to TRBJ1-1, with 8 bases matching TRBD1. The CDR3 has 17 amino acids. Germline V gives CDR1 SGHDN, CDR2 FVKESK. Trimming took 2 bases from V and 3 from J; bases not matched to a gene: 11. This CDR3 reads CASSQRHIKTGDTEAFF. For the CDR3, the DNA is TGTGCCAGCAGCCAACGCCATATTAAGACAGGGGACACTGAAGCTTTCTTT. The complete variable domain, with remaining parts taken from reference TRBV14 and TRBJ1-1, reads EAGVTQFPSHSVIEKGQTVTLRCDPISGHDNLYWYRRVMGKEIKFLLHFVKESKQDESGMPNNRFLAERTGGTYSTLKVQPAELEDSGVYFCASSQRHIKTGDTEAFFGQGTRLTVV.